This T cell receptor beta chain is from a study of shared clonotypes between healthy human individuals. Here immunoSEQ multiplex PCR was the method, and the copy in TCRdb shows in-frame clones only, minus some. The data contain more than 400,000 clones, 90% to 97% of them singletons. CDR1 and CDR2 from the germline V gene are DFQATT and SNEGSKA (reference sequence). The CDR3 has 11 residues. Between the trimmed V and J ends, which lost 2 bases and 7 bases, there was a span of 8 bases. This sequence originates from a woman in her twenties or thirties in good health. The chain is built from TRBV20-1 and TRBJ1-1; maybe TRBD1 (5 bases). Sequencing was carried out using naive CD4+ T cells sorted from blood. The subset denotes: CD45RA+ positively selected. For the CDR3, the DNA is TGCAGTGCTAGAAGACAGCTTGAAGCTTTCTTT. Protein sequence: CSARRQLEAFF.